This T cell receptor (beta chain) was found in a study of CD8+ T cells in alopecia areata. Turning to the study itself: Oral tofacitinib, 5 to 10 mg twice daily, was given in an open-label trial. Affected scalp percentage set treated patients' severity scores. Study conclusions and caveats: Sequencing of scalp samples also captures resident alphabeta T cells of normal skin.

This CDR3 region has 15 residues. Germline assignment: CDR1 GTSNPN and CDR2 SVGIG (reference sequence). V was pared by 4 bases and J by 4 bases, with 12 bases of the junction left unmatched. As to treatment: oral pan-JAK inhibitor, 5-10 mg twice daily. Reverse transcribed after extraction, RNA yielded cDNA as the sequencing template. Generated by immunoSEQ multiplex PCR, the TCRdb table keeps only in-frame clones and is missing some. Of 98,000 or so clones in the sample, roughly two thirds are singletons; the top ten hold about 14%. About this clone itself: Its antigen is as yet unknown.

Source: CD8+ T cells sorted from blood, taken at week 4, from a patient treated with tofacitinib. This receptor was taken from a human donor with alopecia areata. The rearrangement joins TRBV30 to TRBJ1-2; 7 positions match TRBD1. CDR3 DNA: TGTGCCTGGACTAGGGCCGAGGGGGCAATCTATGGCTACACCTTC. It translates to CAWTRAEGAIYGYTF.